Listed below are T cell receptor beta chains from one sample, sequenced in a study of blood T cells in healthy people across ages. Each CDR3 protein is one row after TCRdb ran MiXCR on the 5' RACE reads. The table lists about 970,000 distinct CDR3 sequences, about 51% of them singletons. The sample consisted of blood. The receptor set was obtained from a woman in her fifties or sixties in good health. Each CDR3 is given with its conserved first and last residue. D genes are given only for firm matches. Clone size is shown for a subset of rows, as once, few, many or a class of expanded clone.

v_gene	abundance	d_gene	j_gene	CDR3nt	CDR3aa
TRBV11-2	.	.	TRBJ2-1	TGTGCCAGCAGCTCCGATCGGTACCATGAGCAGTTCTTC	CASSSDRYHEQFF
TRBV3-1	.	.	TRBJ2-7	TGTGCCAGCAGCCGAGGGGGTTGGCAGTACTTC	CASSRGGWQYF
TRBV2	.	.	TRBJ2-7	TGTGCCAGCGACAATTACTACGAGCAGTACTTC	CASDNYYEQYF
TRBV12-3/TRBV12-4	.	.	TRBJ2-6	TGTGCCAGCAGTTCAGTCACCCCCTCTGGGGCCAACGTCCTGACTTTC	CASSSVTPSGANVLTF
TRBV3-1	.	.	TRBJ2-5	TGTGCCAGCAGCCTTGTAAACCTACAAGAGACCCAGTACTTC	CASSLVNLQETQYF
TRBV7-2	many	TRBD2	TRBJ2-1	TGTGCCAGCAGCTTAGTGTTGGGACTAGCGGGAGCCTACAATGAGCAGTTCTTC	CASSLVLGLAGAYNEQFF
TRBV6-2/TRBV6-3	.	.	TRBJ1-1	TGTGCCAGCAGTTACCGGTTTGGAGATCAAGAGGGCACTGAAGCTTTCTTT	CASSYRFGDQEGTEAFF
TRBV7-9	.	TRBD2	TRBJ2-7	TGTGCCAGCAGCCCCGGACTAGCGGCGCCTTCCTACGAGCAGTACTTC	CASSPGLAAPSYEQYF
TRBV3-1	.	.	TRBJ2-3	TGTGCCAGCAGCCGATCTCTATTCACAGATACGCAGTATTTT	CASSRSLFTDTQYF
TRBV3-1	.	.	TRBJ2-1	TGTGCCAGCAGCCAATGGGCAAGCAATGAGCAGTTCTTC	CASSQWASNEQFF
TRBV5-1	.	TRBD1	TRBJ2-6	TGCGCCAGCAGCCGTACAGGGGGCGCGGAGGCTGGGGCCAACGTCCTGACTTTC	CASSRTGGAEAGANVLTF
TRBV6-1	.	.	TRBJ2-5	TGTGCCAGCAGGGCCAATGAGCAGTACTTC	CASRANEQYF
TRBV7-2	.	TRBD1	TRBJ2-7	TGTGCCAGCAGCTTACTGTCCGGGACAGGGGGCTACGAGCAGTACTTC	CASSLLSGTGGYEQYF
TRBV28	.	.	TRBJ2-1	TGTGCCAGCAGTTTGTTTATGGATGAGCAGTTCTTC	CASSLFMDEQFF
TRBV7-8	.	.	TRBJ2-7	TGTGCCAGCAGGTTCAGGACACTTGCCACCTACGAGCAGTACTTC	CASRFRTLATYEQYF
TRBV27	.	TRBD1	TRBJ2-2	TGTGCCAGCAGGTCCATAGGTAGGGGGCAGAGAACCGGGGAGCTGTTTTTT	CASRSIGRGQRTGELFF
TRBV18	.	TRBD2	TRBJ2-1	TGTGCCAGCTCACCACCTGGGACAGGGCGGACTAGCGGGACTCAGTTCTTC	CASSPPGTGRTSGTQFF
TRBV7-9	.	TRBD2	TRBJ2-7	TGTGCCAGCAGTCGTGGACTAGCGGGACTAGACGAGCAGTACTTC	CASSRGLAGLDEQYF
TRBV7-8	.	.	TRBJ2-3	TGTGCCAGCAGTTCTAATCGAGATACGCAGTATTTT	CASSSNRDTQYF
TRBV5-1	.	.	TRBJ2-4	TGCGCCAGCAGCTTAGACGGGTACTTTGCCTACGGGCAGTACTTC	CASSLDGYFAYGQYF
TRBV29-1	.	TRBD1	TRBJ1-2	TGCAGCGTGGGACAGGCCTTGGGCTACACCTTC	CSVGQALGYTF
TRBV4-1	.	.	TRBJ1-4	TGCGCCAGCAGCCAAGCACGGTTGGGGGCTAATGAAAAACTGTTTTTT	CASSQARLGANEKLFF
TRBV9	few	.	TRBJ2-5	TGTGCCAGCAGCCCAGTGCCCTTATCAGACACCCAGTACTTC	CASSPVPLSDTQYF
TRBV7-2	few	.	TRBJ2-3	TGTGCCAGCAGCTTAATGGGCGTCACAGATACGCAGTATTTT	CASSLMGVTDTQYF
TRBV4-2	.	.	TRBJ2-7	TGTGCCAGCAGCCAAACCGGGACTGCGCCAGAGCAGTACTTC	CASSQTGTAPEQYF
TRBV7-2	few	.	TRBJ2-7	TGTGCCAGCAGCCCCACTAGTCTTAGTTCCTACGAGCAGTACTTC	CASSPTSLSSYEQYF
TRBV9	.	TRBD2	TRBJ2-3	TGTGCCAGCAGCTCCGAGGGACTAGTTACGGATACGCAGTATTTT	CASSSEGLVTDTQYF
TRBV2	.	.	TRBJ2-7	TGTGCCAGCAGTGGGGACGGGGGCTCCTACGAGCAGTACTTC	CASSGDGGSYEQYF
TRBV29-1	.	.	TRBJ1-5	TGCAGCGTTGATTTAGGGGCTGGTAGCAATCAGCCCCAGCATTTT	CSVDLGAGSNQPQHF
TRBV20-1	.	.	TRBJ1-2	TGCAGTGCTAGGGGCACGGCGAGGGGTGGCTACACCTTC	CSARGTARGGYTF
TRBV7-2	.	.	TRBJ2-3	TGTGCCAGCAGCTTAGAAGTCAGGGGAGGCACAGATACGCAGTATTTT	CASSLEVRGGTDTQYF
TRBV7-2	many	.	TRBJ2-7	TGTGCCAGCAGCTTTTTGAGGAGGAATCTGGACGAGCAGTACTTC	CASSFLRRNLDEQYF
TRBV6-5	few	TRBD2	TRBJ2-5	TGTGCCAGCAGTCAACGACTAGCGGGTCGTCGAGAGACCCAGTACTTC	CASSQRLAGRRETQYF
TRBV28	.	.	TRBJ2-3	TGTGCCAGCAGTTTGGATTGGGTACGAGATACGCAGTATTTT	CASSLDWVRDTQYF
TRBV28	.	.	TRBJ1-6	TGTGCCAGCAATACCCCGGGACAAAATAATTCACCCCTCCACTTT	CASNTPGQNNSPLHF
TRBV27	.	TRBD2	TRBJ2-7	TGTGCCAGCAGTTTGGCGGGAGCGGGCGAGCAGTACTTC	CASSLAGAGEQYF
TRBV20-1	few	TRBD2	TRBJ2-7	TGCAGTGCCAGCAGACTAGCGGGACCTTCCTACGAGCAGTACTTC	CSASRLAGPSYEQYF
TRBV11-2	.	TRBD2	TRBJ2-1	TGTGCCAGCAGCTTACCCGGACTAGCGGGACGCAATGAGCAGTTCTTC	CASSLPGLAGRNEQFF
TRBV12-3/TRBV12-4	.	TRBD2	TRBJ2-1	TGTGCCAGCAGTTTGGGGGGGTTCTCCTACAATGAGCAGTTCTTC	CASSLGGFSYNEQFF
TRBV5-1	.	.	TRBJ2-4	TGCGCCAGCAGCTTGGTTGGAGGCATTCAGTACTTC	CASSLVGGIQYF
TRBV2	few	.	TRBJ1-5	TGTGCCAGCAATCAGATACAGGGAGTGAGGCAGCCCCAGCATTTT	CASNQIQGVRQPQHF
TRBV10-3	few	.	TRBJ2-7	TGTGCCATTGCCAGGGGGGGTTCTTACGAGCAGTACTTC	CAIARGGSYEQYF